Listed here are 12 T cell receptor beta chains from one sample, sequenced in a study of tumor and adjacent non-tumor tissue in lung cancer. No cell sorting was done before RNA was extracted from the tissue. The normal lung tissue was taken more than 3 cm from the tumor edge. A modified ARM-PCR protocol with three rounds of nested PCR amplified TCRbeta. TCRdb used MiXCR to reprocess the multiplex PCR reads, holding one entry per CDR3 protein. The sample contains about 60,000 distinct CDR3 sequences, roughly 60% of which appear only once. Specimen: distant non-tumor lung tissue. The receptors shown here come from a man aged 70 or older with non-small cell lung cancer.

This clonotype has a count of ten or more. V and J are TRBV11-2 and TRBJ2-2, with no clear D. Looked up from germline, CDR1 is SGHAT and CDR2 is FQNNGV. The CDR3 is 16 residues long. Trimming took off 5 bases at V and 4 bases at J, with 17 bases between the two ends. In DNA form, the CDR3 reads TGTGCCAGCAGCACCCCTGAAACGGGCCTCACCGGGGAGCTGTTTTTT. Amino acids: CASSTPETGLTGELFF.

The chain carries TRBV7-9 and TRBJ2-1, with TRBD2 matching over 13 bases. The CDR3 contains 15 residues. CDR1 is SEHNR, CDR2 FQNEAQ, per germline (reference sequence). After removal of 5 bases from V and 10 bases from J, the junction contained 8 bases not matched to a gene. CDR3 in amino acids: CASSGPGLAGSEQFF. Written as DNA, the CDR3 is TGTGCCAGCAGCGGGCCGGGACTAGCGGGGAGCGAGCAGTTCTTC.

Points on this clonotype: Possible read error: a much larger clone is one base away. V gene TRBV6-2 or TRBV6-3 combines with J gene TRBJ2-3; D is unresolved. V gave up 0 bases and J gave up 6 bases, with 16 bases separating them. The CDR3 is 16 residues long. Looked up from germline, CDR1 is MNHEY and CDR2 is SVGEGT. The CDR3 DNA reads TGTGCCAGCAGTTACTCGAGGCCAGGCAAGACGGATACGCAGTATTTT. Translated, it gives CASSYSRPGKTDTQYF.

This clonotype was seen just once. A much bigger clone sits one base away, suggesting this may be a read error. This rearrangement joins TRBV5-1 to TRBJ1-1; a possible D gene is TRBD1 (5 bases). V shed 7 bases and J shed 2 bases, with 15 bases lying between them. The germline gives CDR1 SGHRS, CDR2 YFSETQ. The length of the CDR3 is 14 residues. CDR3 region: CASCSMTANTEAFF. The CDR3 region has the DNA TGCGCCAGCTGCTCGATGACAGCCAACACTGAAGCTTTCTTT.

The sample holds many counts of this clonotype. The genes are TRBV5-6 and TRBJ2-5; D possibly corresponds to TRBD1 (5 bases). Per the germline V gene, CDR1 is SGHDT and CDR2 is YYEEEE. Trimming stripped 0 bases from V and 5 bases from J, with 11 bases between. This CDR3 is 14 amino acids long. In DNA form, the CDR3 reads TGTGCCAGCAGCTTGGTCCGGGCAGGGGAGACCCAGTACTTC. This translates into CASSLVRAGETQYF.

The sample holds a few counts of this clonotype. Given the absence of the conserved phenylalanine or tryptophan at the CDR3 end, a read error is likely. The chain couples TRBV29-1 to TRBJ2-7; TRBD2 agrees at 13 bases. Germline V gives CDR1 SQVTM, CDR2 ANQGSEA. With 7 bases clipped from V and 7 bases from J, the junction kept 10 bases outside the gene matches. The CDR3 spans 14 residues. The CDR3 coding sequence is TGCAGCGCGCAACTAGCGGGGGGGCCTCGGGAGCAGTACATC. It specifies CSAQLAGGPREQYI.

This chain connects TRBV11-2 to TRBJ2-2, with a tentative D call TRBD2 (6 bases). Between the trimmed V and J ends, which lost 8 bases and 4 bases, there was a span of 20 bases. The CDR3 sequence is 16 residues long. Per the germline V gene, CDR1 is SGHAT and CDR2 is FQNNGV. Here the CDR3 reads CASGPSGGVSTGELFF. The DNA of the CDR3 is TGTGCCAGCGGCCCGAGCGGCGGGGTGAGCACCGGGGAGCTGTTTTTT.

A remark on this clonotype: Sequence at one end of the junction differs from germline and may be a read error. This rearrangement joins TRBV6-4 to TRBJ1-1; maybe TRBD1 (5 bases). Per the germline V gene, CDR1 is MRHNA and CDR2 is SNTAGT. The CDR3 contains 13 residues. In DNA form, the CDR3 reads TGTACCAGCAGCCCCGATGGGGGTTTAAAAGCTTTCTTT. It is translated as CTSSPDGGLKAFF.

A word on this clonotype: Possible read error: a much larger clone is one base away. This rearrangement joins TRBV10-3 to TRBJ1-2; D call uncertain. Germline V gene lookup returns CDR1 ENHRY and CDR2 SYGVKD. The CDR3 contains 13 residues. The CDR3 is CAVSETEAYGYTF. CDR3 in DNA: TGTGCCGTCAGTGAGACGGAGGCTTATGGCTACACCTTC.

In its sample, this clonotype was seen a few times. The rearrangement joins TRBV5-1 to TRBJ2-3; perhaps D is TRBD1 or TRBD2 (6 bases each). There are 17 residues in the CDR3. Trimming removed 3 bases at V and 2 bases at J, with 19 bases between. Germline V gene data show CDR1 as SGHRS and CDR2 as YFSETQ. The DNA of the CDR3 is TGCGCCAGCAGCTCCTACCTTGGGGGGCGGGTCACAGATACGCAGTATTTT. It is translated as CASSSYLGGRVTDTQYF. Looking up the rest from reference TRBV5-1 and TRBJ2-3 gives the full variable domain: KAGVTQTPRYLIKTRGQQVTLSCSPISGHRSVSWYQQTPGQGLQFLFEYFSETQRNKGNFPGRFSGRQFSNSRSEMNVSTLELGDSALYLCASSSYLGGRVTDTQYFGPGTRLTVL.

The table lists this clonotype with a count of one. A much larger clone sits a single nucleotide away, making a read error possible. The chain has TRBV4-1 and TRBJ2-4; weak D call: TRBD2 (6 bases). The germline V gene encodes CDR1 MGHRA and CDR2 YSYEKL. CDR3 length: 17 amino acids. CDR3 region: CASSQDEEGLSKNIKYF. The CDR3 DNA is TGCGCCAGCAGCCAAGATGAGGAGGGATTGTCCAAAAACATTAAGTACTTC.

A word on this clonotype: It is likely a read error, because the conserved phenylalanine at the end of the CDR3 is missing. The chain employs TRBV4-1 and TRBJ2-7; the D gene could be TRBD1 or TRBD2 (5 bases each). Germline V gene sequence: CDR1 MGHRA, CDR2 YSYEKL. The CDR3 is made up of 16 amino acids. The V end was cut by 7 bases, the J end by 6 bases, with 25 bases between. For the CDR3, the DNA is TGCGCCAGCACCCGGCCCGGACATGGGGAGAAGGGCGAGCAGTACTCC. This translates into CASTRPGHGEKGEQYS.